The 8 T cell receptor beta chains in this list originate from one sample, sequenced in a study of T cell responses to AZD1222 COVID-19 vaccine. Here immunoSEQ multiplex PCR was the method, and the copy in TCRdb shows in-frame clones only, minus some. The sample shows 95,000 to 150,000 clones, about nine tenths of them seen only once. The sample in question was peripheral blood, obtained 28 days after the second AZD1222 dose. All receptors derive from an adult who received the AZD1222 COVID-19 vaccine.

CDR3 DNA: TGTGCCAGCAGCTTAGGGATGGGGCAGCCCCAGCATTTT. Encoded protein: CASSLGMGQPQHF. This chain links TRBV7-2 with TRBJ1-5, with D hard to call. The germline CDR1 and CDR2 sequences are SGHTA and FQGNSA. V was cut by 1 base and J by 7 bases, with 8 bases left in between. This CDR3 is built from 13 residues.

The chain employs TRBV28 and TRBJ2-7; 8 bases are shared with TRBD1. The germline V gene encodes CDR1 MDHEN and CDR2 SYDVKM. This CDR3 region has 15 residues. With V trimmed by 4 bases and J by 9 bases, 14 bases remained unmatched. The CDR3 coding sequence is TGTGCCAGCAGTTCACGACTCCTCCAGGGGGCGGTGCAGTACTTC. Protein: CASSSRLLQGAVQYF.

This clone was observed once. The V and J genes are TRBV19 and TRBJ1-5; D remains unclear. The CDR3 has 14 amino acids. The V end lost 0 bases, the J end lost 11 bases, and 14 bases lay between the germline ends. Germline lookup yields CDR1 LNHDA and CDR2 SQIVND (reference sequence). The CDR3 DNA is TGTGCCAGTAGTATAGAGGCAGGTCATCGGGCCCAGCATTTT. The encoded protein is CASSIEAGHRAQHF.

The chain recombines TRBV19 with TRBJ1-2; D is unclear. Germline V lookup: CDR1 LNHDA, CDR2 SQIVND (reference sequence). The length of the CDR3 is 15 residues. V lost 0 bases to trimming and J lost 6 bases, with 14 bases between them. In DNA, the CDR3 is TGTGCCAGTAGTATAGATCTCCGCAAGGGCGATGGCTACACCTTC. It yields the protein CASSIDLRKGDGYTF.

V gene TRBV6-5 combines with J gene TRBJ2-1; D is possibly TRBD2 (5 bases). Germline loops: CDR1 MNHEY, CDR2 SVGAGI. Trimming took off 8 bases at V and 1 base at J, with 12 bases between the two ends. The CDR3 consists of 14 residues. In nucleotides, the CDR3 is TGTGCCAGCCGTCGAGGGCAGTCCTACAATGAGCAGTTCTTC. Its protein product is CASRRGQSYNEQFF.

The chain carries TRBV19 and TRBJ1-5; no reliable D call. Germline assignment: CDR1 LNHDA and CDR2 SQIVND (reference sequence). Trimming cost V 7 bases and J 4 bases, with 17 bases left between them. This CDR3 contains 15 residues. The chain's CDR3 is CASNPSVGVNQPQHF. The CDR3 DNA reads as TGTGCCAGTAACCCCTCAGTGGGTGTGAATCAGCCCCAGCATTTT.

The J gene is TRBJ2-3, the V gene TRBV7-2, with a weak D call TRBD2 (7 bases). Germline assignment: CDR1 SGHTA and CDR2 FQGNSA. CDR3 length: 16 amino acids. V lost 2 bases and J lost 1, with 13 bases in between. In nucleotides, the CDR3 is TGTGCCAGCAGCTTAAAGTGGGGGGGCCGCACAGATACGCAGTATTTT. It is translated as CASSLKWGGRTDTQYF.

The chain recombines TRBV12-5 with TRBJ2-1; D is possibly TRBD2 (6 bases). Per the germline V gene, CDR1 is LGHNT and CDR2 is FRNRAP. The CDR3 is 20 amino acids. Trimming took 0 bases from V and 0 from J, leaving 21 bases between them. CDR3 sequence reads: CASGLVIGFGSGSSYNEQFF. The CDR3 DNA sequence: TGTGCTAGTGGTTTGGTAATCGGCTTCGGGTCCGGGAGCTCCTACAATGAGCAGTTCTTC.